In this sample, the clone carrying this T cell receptor beta chain turned up a few times. From the RT-PCR reads, TCRdb called clonotypes with MiXCR, one entry per CDR3 protein. Of about 680,000 distinct CDR3 sequences listed, 13% to 15% are singletons. The CDR3 consists of 16 residues. Trimming left V 2 bases short and J 4 bases short, with 14 bases between. In germline, CDR1 is ENHRY, CDR2 SYGVKD. The gene calls are TRBV10-3 and TRBJ2-2, with a weak D call TRBD2 (5 bases). Sequences were obtained from memory CD4+ T cells from blood. The sequence was obtained from a female donor in good health, serving as a healthy control. The chain's CDR3 is CAISEREVQSTGELFF. DNA of the CDR3: TGTGCCATCAGTGAGCGGGAAGTTCAGTCCACCGGGGAGCTGTTTTTT.